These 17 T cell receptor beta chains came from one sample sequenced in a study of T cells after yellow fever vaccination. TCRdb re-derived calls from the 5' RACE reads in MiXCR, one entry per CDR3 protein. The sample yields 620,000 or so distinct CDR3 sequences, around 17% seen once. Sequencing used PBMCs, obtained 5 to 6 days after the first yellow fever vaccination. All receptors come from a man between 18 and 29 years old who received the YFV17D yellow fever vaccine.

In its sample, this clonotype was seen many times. CDR3 sequence: CASTRSGEDGEKLFF. CDR3 sequence (DNA): TGTGCCAGCACCCGTTCCGGTGAGGATGGTGAAAAACTGTTTTTT. The rearrangement uses TRBV6-2 or TRBV6-3 and TRBJ1-4, with no clear D. The germline CDR1 and CDR2 sequences are MNHEY and SVGEGT. The CDR3 runs 15 residues. V was trimmed by 7 bases and J by 7 bases, leaving 19 bases between them.

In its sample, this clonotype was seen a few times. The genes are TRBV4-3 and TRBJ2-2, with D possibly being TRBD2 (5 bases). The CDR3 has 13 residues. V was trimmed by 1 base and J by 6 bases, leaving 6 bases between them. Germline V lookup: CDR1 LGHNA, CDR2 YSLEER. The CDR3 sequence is CASSQGGPGELFF. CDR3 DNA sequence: TGCGCCAGCAGCCAAGGAGGGCCCGGGGAGCTGTTTTTT.

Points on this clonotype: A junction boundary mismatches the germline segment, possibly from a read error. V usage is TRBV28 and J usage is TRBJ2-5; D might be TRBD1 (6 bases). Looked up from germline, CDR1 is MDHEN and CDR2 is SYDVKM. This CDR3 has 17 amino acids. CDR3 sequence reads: CASSLAPYRVGMETLYF. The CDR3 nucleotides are TGTGCCAGCAGCCTCGCCCCTTACAGGGTGGGTATGGAGACCCTGTACTTC. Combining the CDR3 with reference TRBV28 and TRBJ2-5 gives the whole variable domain DVKVTQSSRYLVKRTGEKVFLECVQDMDHENMFWYRQDPGLGLRLIYFSYDVKMKEKGDIPEGYSVSREKKERFSLILESASTNQTSMYLCASSLAPYRVGMETLYFGPGTRLLVL.

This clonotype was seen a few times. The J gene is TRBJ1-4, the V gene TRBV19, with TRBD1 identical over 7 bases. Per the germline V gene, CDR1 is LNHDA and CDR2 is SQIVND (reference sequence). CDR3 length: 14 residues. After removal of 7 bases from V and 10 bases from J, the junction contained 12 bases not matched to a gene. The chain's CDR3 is CASTLTGMGGKLFF. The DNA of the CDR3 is TGTGCCAGTACCCTGACAGGGATGGGAGGAAAACTGTTTTTT.

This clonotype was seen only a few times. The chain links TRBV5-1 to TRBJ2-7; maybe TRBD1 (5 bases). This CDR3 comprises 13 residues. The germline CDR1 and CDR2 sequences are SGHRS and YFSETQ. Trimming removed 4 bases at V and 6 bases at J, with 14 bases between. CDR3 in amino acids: CASSVAGMSEQYF. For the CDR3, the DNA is TGCGCCAGCAGCGTTGCAGGGATGAGCGAGCAGTACTTC.

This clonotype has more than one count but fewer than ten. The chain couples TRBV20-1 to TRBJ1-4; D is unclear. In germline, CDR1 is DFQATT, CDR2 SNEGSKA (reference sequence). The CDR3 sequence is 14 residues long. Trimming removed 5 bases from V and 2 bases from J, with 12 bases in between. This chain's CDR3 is CSAPTPGTNEKLFF. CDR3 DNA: TGCAGTGCTCCCACACCCGGCACTAATGAAAAACTGTTTTTT.

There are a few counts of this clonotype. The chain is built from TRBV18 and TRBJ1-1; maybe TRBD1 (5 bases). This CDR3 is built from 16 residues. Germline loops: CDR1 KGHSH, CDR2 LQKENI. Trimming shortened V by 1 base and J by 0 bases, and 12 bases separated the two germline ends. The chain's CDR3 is CASSPRAMGVNTEAFF. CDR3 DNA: TGTGCCAGCTCACCACGGGCCATGGGGGTGAACACTGAAGCTTTCTTT.

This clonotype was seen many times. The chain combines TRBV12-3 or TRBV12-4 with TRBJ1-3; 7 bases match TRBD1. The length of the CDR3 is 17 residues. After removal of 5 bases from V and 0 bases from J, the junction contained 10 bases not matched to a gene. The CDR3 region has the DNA TGTGCCAGCAGTCGGAGAACACAGGGGAGCTCTGGAAACACCATATATTTT. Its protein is CASSRRTQGSSGNTIYF.

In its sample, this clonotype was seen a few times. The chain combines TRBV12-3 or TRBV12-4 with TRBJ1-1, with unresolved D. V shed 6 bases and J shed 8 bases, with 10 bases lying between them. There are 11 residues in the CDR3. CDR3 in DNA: TGTGCCAGCAGATATGGTGGGGAAGCTTTCTTT. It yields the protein CASRYGGEAFF.

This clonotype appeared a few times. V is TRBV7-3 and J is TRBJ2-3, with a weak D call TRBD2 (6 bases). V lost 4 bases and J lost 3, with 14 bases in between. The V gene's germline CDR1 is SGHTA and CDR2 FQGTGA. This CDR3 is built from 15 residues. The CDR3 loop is CASSSASDLTDTQYF. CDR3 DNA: TGTGCCAGCAGCTCGGCTAGCGATTTGACAGATACGCAGTATTTT.

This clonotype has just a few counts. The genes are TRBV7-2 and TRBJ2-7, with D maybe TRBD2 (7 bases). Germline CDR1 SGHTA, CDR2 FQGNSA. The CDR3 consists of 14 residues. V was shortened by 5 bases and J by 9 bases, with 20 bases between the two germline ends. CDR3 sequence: CASSHLGGAIGQYF. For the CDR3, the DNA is TGTGCCAGCAGCCACCTAGGGGGGGCAATCGGGCAGTACTTC.

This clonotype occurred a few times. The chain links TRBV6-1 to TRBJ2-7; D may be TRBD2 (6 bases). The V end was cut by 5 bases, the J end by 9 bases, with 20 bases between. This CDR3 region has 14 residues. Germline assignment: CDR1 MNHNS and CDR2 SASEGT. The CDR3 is CASSLSAPLGGQYF. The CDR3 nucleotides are TGTGCCAGCAGTCTTTCCGCGCCCCTCGGGGGGCAGTACTTC.

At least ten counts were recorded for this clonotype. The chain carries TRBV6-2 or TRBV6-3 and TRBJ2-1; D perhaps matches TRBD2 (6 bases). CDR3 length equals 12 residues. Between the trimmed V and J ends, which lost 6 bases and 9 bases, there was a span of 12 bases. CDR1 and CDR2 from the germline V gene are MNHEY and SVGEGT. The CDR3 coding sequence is TGTGCCAGCAGCCCACGCGGGGCTGAGCAGTTCTTC. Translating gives CASSPRGAEQFF.

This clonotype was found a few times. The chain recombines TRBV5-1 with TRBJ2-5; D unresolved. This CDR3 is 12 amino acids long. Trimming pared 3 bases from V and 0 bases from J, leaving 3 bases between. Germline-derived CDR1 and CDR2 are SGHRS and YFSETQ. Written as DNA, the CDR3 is TGCGCCAGCAGCTCCAACCAAGAGACCCAGTACTTC. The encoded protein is CASSSNQETQYF.

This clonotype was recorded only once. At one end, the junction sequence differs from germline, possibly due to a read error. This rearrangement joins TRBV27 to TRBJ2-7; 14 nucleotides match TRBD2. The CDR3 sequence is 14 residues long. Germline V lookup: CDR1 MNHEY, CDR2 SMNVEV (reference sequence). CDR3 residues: CASGAGTSGGLWHF. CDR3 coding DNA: TGTGCCAGCGGGGCCGGGACTAGCGGGGGCCTATGGCACTTC.

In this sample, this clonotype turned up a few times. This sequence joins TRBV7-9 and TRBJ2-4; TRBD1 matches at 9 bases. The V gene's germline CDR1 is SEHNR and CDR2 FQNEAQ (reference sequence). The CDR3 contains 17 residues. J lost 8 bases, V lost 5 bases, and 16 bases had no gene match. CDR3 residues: CASSVGDRTGEKDIQYF. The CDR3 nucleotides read TGTGCCAGCAGCGTAGGCGACAGGACAGGGGAAAAGGACATTCAGTACTTC.

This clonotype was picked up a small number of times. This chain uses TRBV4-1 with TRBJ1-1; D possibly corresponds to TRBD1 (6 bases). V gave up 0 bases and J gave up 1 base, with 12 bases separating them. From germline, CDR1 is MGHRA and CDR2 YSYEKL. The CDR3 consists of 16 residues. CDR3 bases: TGCGCCAGCAGCCAAGAATCAGGGGTCGGGAACACTGAAGCTTTCTTT. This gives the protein CASSQESGVGNTEAFF.